Given below is one TCR beta chain in context. Its antigen has not been determined. No base quality values were provided; no much bigger clone lies one nucleotide off. From the cysteine through the phenylalanine, the CDR3 covers 14 amino acids. Only the CDR3 part of the read is kept: 42 bases, read in frame from the first base. CDR1 and CDR2 are read off the germline V gene (reference sequence) as LNHDA and SQIVND. V loses 5 bases, J loses 3 bases, and the germline ends lie 14 bases apart. To be included, a participant needed at least one PBMC sample from before ART initiation plus at least two post-ART samples. Every participant with HIV received treatment in the United States of America. Cryopreserved samples of about 0.95-11 million PBMC were thawed and washed before DNA extraction. At the time of the earliest PBMC sample, participants with HIV were aged between about 23 and 54 years. Each participant contributed PBMC samples from 1-4 timepoints before ART initiation and 2-8 timepoints after ART initiation, with a median of 7 samples. For every participant, serial HIV viral load, CD4+ T-cell count, ART history and demographic data were obtained. Using a Qiagen kit on a QIAcube, genomic DNA was extracted from unsorted PBMC, with samples processed in batches of 12.

This entry belongs to a study of long-term antiretroviral therapy in people with HIV (dated by TCRdb to between 2021 and 2023). Regarding the complete study: The earliest samples were collected approximately a decade before the 2015 WHO recommendation for immediate ART, a period when ART was typically delayed until CD4 counts fell. A retrospective serial study tested whether ART initiation and durable HIV suppression were associated with changes in peripheral blood TRB repertoire composition and diversity. The cohort contributed over 150 cryopreserved PBMC samples from 30 adults with confirmed HIV infection, collected serially over a mean of 6 years (range 1-12). Among the roughly 30 participants with HIV, eleven to twelve were female. No cross-contamination during QIAcube processing was shown when test extractions of a monoclonal T-cell line were performed alongside roughly 30 polyclonal samples. Beyond this particular receptor, the publication reports: Inferences about post-ART repertoire changes were limited because no data were available on ART adherence, viral resistance or therapy changes. At every time point, the repertoire was dominated by expanded TRB clones first identified before ART initiation, although this dominance fluctuated and, in many PLHIV, declined after ART. ART initiation was associated with a significant increase in TRB diversity, but diversity stayed significantly below transplant donor controls even after long-term ART. CDR3 length ranges in HIV repertoires were narrower than in controls, and network structure suggested an antigen-experienced repertoire with only a slight naive shift after ART. Because pre-ART samples had limited cell numbers, profiling was done on unsorted PBMC rather than on sorted CD4+ and CD8+ T cells. Since PBMC availability was limited, sequencing covered only the TCR beta chain, with no alpha chain pairing. The samples span the years 2004 to 2017, and the ART regimens used may be less effective than current regimens.

The immunoSEQ hsTCRB v3.0 assay was used at survey level resolution to sequence the TRB variable region. TRB sequencing targeted a depth of 40,000-50,000 T-cell genomes per sample. Pooled TRB libraries were sequenced on an Illumina MiSeq with a v3 150-cycle kit. The authors' pipeline ran thus. Analysis of repertoires was carried out in R inside a reproducible Nextflow workflow spanning QC, data transformation and analysis. Custom analyses were implemented in LymphoSeq2, an R package for AIRR-Seq data exploration. Several samples that yielded fewer than 5000 total TRB sequences were excluded, so that 150 to 200 HIV repertoires were analyzed. Among the approximately 190 retained HIV repertoires, some 60 were collected before ART initiation and around 130 after ART initiation. Each repertoire was downsampled to 5000 TRB nucleotide sequences, and summary statistics were averaged across 100 downsampling iterations. The analysis kept only TRB sequences whose CDR3 regions were at least seven amino acids long. Diversity was measured with a Shannon entropy-derived clonality score and the Gini coefficient. In the repertoire networks, any two of the top 5000 CDR3 amino acid sequences were linked whenever the two sequences differed by an edit distance of one. For TRB CDR3 amino acid sequences, GLIPH2 was used to predict antigen specificity groups and MHC restriction. Known CMV, EBV, HIV or tissue antigen associations were flagged by matching CDR3 amino acid sequences against VDJdb and McPAS-TCR. Pre-ART, post-ART and control groups were compared with Wilcoxon signed-rank tests and Holm-Bonferroni correction. The source is immuneACCESS, and TCRdb retained only in-frame sequences with V and J called. Part of the clones is not carried over; for the studies checked, unresolved V genes explain less than half of this, and the remainder is unexplained. The V and J calls and clone size were taken over from that table, and D and trimming were inferred from the DNA. This sample lists over 15,000 clones; over 75% were detected once. The ten largest account for approximately 10% of the sample.

Rearrangement joined TRBV19 to TRBJ2-7; there is no confident call for the D gene. The sample consisted of unsorted PBMCs, taken 0.3 years after starting antiretroviral therapy. This receptor was identified in a man aged 55 to 69 with HIV. The CDR3 here reads CASSPGKVYYEQYF. The DNA reads TGTGCCAGTAGTCCCGGCAAAGTCTACTACGAGCAGTACTTC.